This TCR beta chain is from a study of T cell changes during pregnancy in multiple sclerosis. CDR3 size: 12 residues. Trimming shortened V by 4 bases and J by 5 bases, and 5 bases separated the two germline ends. In germline, CDR1 is MDHEN, CDR2 SYDVKM. Produced via immunoSEQ multiplex PCR; TCRdb's table is partial and in-frame only. In the table there are tens of thousands of clones, approximately 96% of which are singletons. This receptor was obtained from a female donor with multiple sclerosis, enrolled in a pregnancy study. The sample in question was CD8+ T cells from peripheral blood mononuclear cells, obtained after pregnancy. The gene calls are TRBV28 and TRBJ2-2; D unresolved. The CDR3 DNA reads TGTGCCAGCAGTTGGGCTACCGGGGAGCTGTTTTTT. Translation: CASSWATGELFF. Full variable domain (rest looked up from reference TRBV28 and TRBJ2-2): DVKVTQSSRYLVKRTGEKVFLECVQDMDHENMFWYRQDPGLGLRLIYFSYDVKMKEKGDIPEGYSVSREKKERFSLILESASTNQTSMYLCASSWATGELFFGEGSRLTVL.